These 29 T cell receptor beta chains were sequenced from one sample in a study of blood T cell repertoires in COVID-19. The table came from immunoSEQ multiplex PCR; TCRdb's copy has only in-frame clones and leaves some out. The sample includes around 160,000 clones, around nine tenths of them seen just once. Input material: peripheral blood. The receptors shown here come from a man in his sixties with active or convalescent COVID-19.

This chain connects TRBV5-1 to TRBJ2-5, with D possibly being TRBD2 (5 bases). Germline CDR1 is SGHRS and CDR2 is YFSETQ. V was shortened by 4 bases and J by 1 base, with 11 bases between the two germline ends. This CDR3 has 14 residues. CDR3 region: CASSLTRLQETQYF. CDR3 DNA: TGCGCCAGCAGCCTAACTAGGCTCCAAGAGACCCAGTACTTC.

V gene TRBV12-3 or TRBV12-4 combines with J gene TRBJ1-1; 7 nucleotides line up with TRBD1. The length of the CDR3 is 13 residues. The V gene end was trimmed by 4 bases and the J gene end by 5 bases; junction bases not matched to a gene: 4. DNA of the CDR3: TGTGCCAGCAGTTCCCAACAGGGGACTGAAGCTTTCTTT. The encoded protein is CASSSQQGTEAFF.

The chain uses TRBV27 and TRBJ1-1; the match to TRBD1 covers 11 bases. CDR1 and CDR2 from the germline V gene are MNHEY and SMNVEV (reference sequence). The CDR3 sequence is 15 residues long. The V gene end was trimmed by 6 bases and the J gene end by 4 bases; junction bases not matched to a gene: 7. CDR3 protein: CASRQQGTGGTEAFF. CDR3 DNA: TGTGCCAGCAGACAACAGGGGACAGGGGGCACTGAAGCTTTCTTT.

This chain links TRBV3-1 (or the pseudogene TRBV3-2) with TRBJ2-2, with a weak D call TRBD2 (6 bases). The CDR3 consists of 15 residues. V shed 3 bases and J shed 7 bases, with 15 bases lying between them. Germline V gives CDR1 LGHDT, CDR2 YNNKEL (reference sequence). CDR3 DNA sequence: TGTGCCAGCAGCCAGGGACTCCAGAACGTCGGGGAGCTGTTTTTT. This sequence encodes CASSQGLQNVGELFF.

The rearrangement joins TRBV5-1 to TRBJ2-7; D not resolved. Trimming cost V 6 bases and J 3 bases, with 19 bases left between them. There are 15 residues in the CDR3. CDR1 SGHRS and CDR2 YFSETQ come from the germline V gene. This chain's CDR3 is CASTLDSTALYEQYF. The CDR3 nucleotides are TGCGCCAGCACCTTAGACTCGACGGCGCTCTACGAGCAGTACTTC.

The V and J genes are TRBV7-2 and TRBJ2-1; maybe TRBD1 (6 bases). Looked up from germline, CDR1 is SGHTA and CDR2 is FQGNSA. The ends were cut back, 2 bases at V and 5 bases at J, with 10 bases in the middle. The CDR3 loop spans 14 amino acids. CDR3 sequence: CASSLWGQDNEQFF. CDR3 DNA: TGTGCCAGCAGCTTATGGGGGCAGGACAATGAGCAGTTCTTC.

The chain carries TRBV7-9 and TRBJ1-1, with D possibly matching TRBD1 (5 bases). This CDR3 is 14 amino acids long. Germline V CDR1 and CDR2: SEHNR, FQNEAQ (reference sequence). Trimming pared 5 bases from V and 0 bases from J, leaving 10 bases between. This CDR3 is CASSIQALNTEAFF. CDR3 nucleotides: TGTGCCAGCAGCATACAGGCACTGAACACTGAAGCTTTCTTT.

This clone has a single count. The V gene is TRBV28, the J gene TRBJ1-3; D uncertain. V lost 3 bases and J 0 bases, leaving 12 bases between the germline ends. Germline V CDR1 and CDR2: MDHEN, SYDVKM. The CDR3 totals 16 residues. For the CDR3, the DNA is TGTGCCAGCAGTTTCCATCAGGCAAGCTCTGGAAACACCATATATTTT. Residues: CASSFHQASSGNTIYF.

The chain links TRBV10-2 to TRBJ2-3; tentative D call: TRBD2 (5 bases). CDR3 length equals 17 residues. The germline CDR1 and CDR2 sequences are WSHSY and SAAADI. V lost 0 bases to trimming and J lost 3 bases, with 16 bases between them. The CDR3 DNA is TGCGCCAGCAGTGAGTCTAGAGGGCCCGGTGGTACAGATACGCAGTATTTT. Residues: CASSESRGPGGTDTQYF.

The V gene is TRBV2, the J gene TRBJ2-3; maybe TRBD1 (5 bases). The germline V gene has CDR1 SNHLY and CDR2 FYNNEI. This CDR3 has 13 amino acids. V shed 7 bases and J shed 1 base, with 9 bases lying between them. The CDR3 DNA is TGTGCCAGCATCGCCAGGGGCACAGATACGCAGTATTTT. Its protein product is CASIARGTDTQYF.

Here the CDR3 reads CASSFLRGRSTGELFF. CDR3 sequence (DNA): TGTGCCAGCAGCTTTCTACGGGGGAGGAGCACCGGGGAGCTGTTTTTT. V and J are TRBV11-2 and TRBJ2-2; maybe TRBD2 (6 bases). This CDR3 is built from 16 residues. Per germline, CDR1 SGHAT and CDR2 FQNNGV. Trimming left V 3 bases short and J 4 bases short, with 15 bases between.

The rearrangement uses TRBV9 and TRBJ2-7; 7 bases align to TRBD1. Losses at the gene ends were 3 bases for V and 2 bases for J; bases not matched to a gene: 5. Germline CDR1 is SGDLS and CDR2 is YYNGEE. The CDR3 is 14 amino acids. Here the CDR3 reads CASSALTGPYEQYF. The DNA for the CDR3 is TGTGCCAGCAGCGCCCTGACAGGGCCCTACGAGCAGTACTTC.

The chain couples TRBV28 to TRBJ1-3; D unclear. CDR3 length: 14 amino acids. With 9 bases removed from V and 0 bases from J, the gap between germline ends came to 12 bases. CDR1 and CDR2 (germline): MDHEN, SYDVKM. The chain's CDR3 is CASAYMSSGNTIYF. The CDR3 DNA follows: TGTGCCAGTGCATATATGAGCTCTGGAAACACCATATATTTT.

V gene TRBV19 combines with J gene TRBJ1-1, with a possible D match to TRBD1 (6 bases). This CDR3 comprises 17 residues. Germline V lookup: CDR1 LNHDA, CDR2 SQIVND (reference sequence). Between the trimmed V and J ends, which lost 5 bases and 1 base, there was a span of 20 bases. In DNA form, the CDR3 reads TGTGCCAGTAGTCCAATCCGGGACACCCTTTCGAACACTGAAGCTTTCTTT. Translating it yields CASSPIRDTLSNTEAFF.

The chain combines TRBV7-8 with TRBJ2-5, with a tentative D call TRBD1 (6 bases). This CDR3 has 16 residues. Germline V gene sequence: CDR1 SGHVS, CDR2 FQNEAQ. Trimming removed 5 bases at V and 1 base at J, with 17 bases between. The DNA for the CDR3 is TGTGCCAGCAGCGAAGCGGCCCAGGGGATCCAAGAGACCCAGTACTTC. Translated: CASSEAAQGIQETQYF.

The chain carries TRBV28 and TRBJ2-6, with a tentative D call TRBD1 (6 bases). Germline V gene data show CDR1 as MDHEN and CDR2 as SYDVKM. The CDR3 runs to 19 residues. V was cut by 3 bases and J by 1 base, with 19 bases left in between. CDR3 bases: TGTGCCAGCAGTTTGGATGGGGGCGCGATTTTTTCTGGGGCCAACGTCCTGACTTTC. Its protein product is CASSLDGGAIFSGANVLTF.

V usage is TRBV29-1 and J usage is TRBJ1-1; tentative D call: TRBD1 (5 bases). The CDR3 totals 12 residues. Trimming removed 5 bases from V and 4 bases from J, with 11 bases in between. Per germline, CDR1 SQVTM and CDR2 ANQGSEA. The CDR3 protein is CSVLGGSTEAFF. For the CDR3, the DNA is TGCAGCGTTTTGGGGGGGTCCACTGAAGCTTTCTTT.

The rearrangement uses TRBV7-7 and TRBJ2-1; TRBD1 agrees at 9 bases. The CDR3 is 15 residues long. CDR1 is SSHAT, CDR2 FNYEAQ, per germline (reference sequence). J was trimmed by 4 bases and V by 3 bases; bases with no gene match: 4. In nucleotides, the CDR3 is TGTGCCAGCAGCTTGGACAGGGGAGTGTACAATGAGCAGTTCTTC. Amino acid sequence: CASSLDRGVYNEQFF.

CDR3 DNA: TGTGCCAGCAGTGAAGGCAGGGGTCCCTATGGCTACACCTTC. Its protein product is CASSEGRGPYGYTF. This chain uses TRBV2 with TRBJ1-2; possible D gene TRBD1, 6 bases. The V and J ends lost 1 base and 4 bases respectively, with 10 bases between them. This CDR3 region has 14 residues. Germline CDR1 is SNHLY and CDR2 is FYNNEI. Filled out from reference TRBV2 and TRBJ1-2, the complete variable domain reads EPEVTQTPSHQVTQMGQEVILRCVPISNHLYFYWYRQILGQKVEFLVSFYNNEISEKSEIFDDQFSVERPDGSNFTLKIRSTKLEDSAMYFCASSEGRGPYGYTFGSGTRLTVV.

In DNA, the CDR3 is TGTGCCAGCAGTTCAGACAGTAGCAATCAGCCCCAGCATTTT. Translation gives CASSSDSSNQPQHF. The chain recombines TRBV6-4 with TRBJ1-5; TRBD1 might be the D (5 bases). The CDR3 runs to 14 residues. Germline CDR1 MRHNA, CDR2 SNTAGT. Trimming took off 5 bases at V and 0 bases at J, with 8 bases between the two ends.

The J gene is TRBJ2-5, the V gene TRBV3-1 (or the pseudogene TRBV3-2); 8 nucleotides agree with TRBD2. Germline values: CDR1 LGHDT, CDR2 YNNKEL (reference sequence). This CDR3 has 15 amino acids. V lost 0 bases and J lost 3; bases outside the gene matches: 3. CDR3 protein: CASSQDTRGEETQYF. As DNA, the CDR3 is TGTGCCAGCAGCCAAGATACGCGGGGGGAAGAGACCCAGTACTTC.

V is TRBV3-1 (or the pseudogene TRBV3-2) and J is TRBJ2-7, with TRBD1 matching over 7 bases. There are 15 residues in the CDR3. The germline gives CDR1 LGHDT, CDR2 YNNKEL (reference sequence). The V and J ends lost 1 base and 1 base, in that order; junction bases with no gene match: 4. This chain's CDR3 is CASSQGGGRSYEQYF. Here the CDR3 DNA reads TGTGCCAGCAGCCAAGGAGGGGGCAGATCCTACGAGCAGTACTTC.

V gene TRBV29-1 combines with J gene TRBJ2-3, with 7 bases fitting TRBD1. The CDR3 is 15 amino acids. The germline V gene has CDR1 SQVTM and CDR2 ANQGSEA. Trimming removed 5 bases from V and 1 base from J; junction bases left unmatched: 9. CDR3 protein: CSVRNNRGGTDTQYF. In nucleotides, the CDR3 is TGCAGCGTTCGAAACAACAGGGGTGGCACAGATACGCAGTATTTT.

A single count supports this clone. The genes are TRBV21-1 and TRBJ2-1; the table gives TRBD2 as D, unverified against the DNA. TRBV21-1 represents a pseudogene. The CDR3 consists of 17 residues. CDR3 DNA: TGTGCCAGCAGCAAAGCAGCGCGGGAGAGGTCCTACAATGAGCAGTTCTTC. It translates to CASSKAARERSYNEQFF.

The CDR3 DNA is TGTGCCAGTAGTAAGGCGGGACAGGGGTCTGAAAAACTGTTTTTT. It yields the protein CASSKAGQGSEKLFF. The chain recombines TRBV19 with TRBJ1-4; 10 bases line up with TRBD1. The germline V gene has CDR1 LNHDA and CDR2 SQIVND (reference sequence). Losses at the gene ends were 4 bases for V and 7 bases for J; bases not matched to a gene: 6. This CDR3 comprises 15 residues.

The V call is TRBV30, the J call TRBJ1-1; perhaps TRBD1 as D (5 bases). Between the trimmed V and J ends, which lost 1 base and 0 bases, there was a span of 18 bases. Germline V gives CDR1 GTSNPN, CDR2 SVGIG (reference sequence). The CDR3 covers 17 residues. CDR3: CAWSGLDYSGLNTEAFF. CDR3 nucleotide sequence: TGTGCCTGGAGTGGGCTCGATTATTCAGGGCTGAACACTGAAGCTTTCTTT.

In the case of this clone: Other DNA sequences in this sample translate to the same CDR3. V gene TRBV18 combines with J gene TRBJ2-3, with 7 bases matching TRBD1. The length of the CDR3 is 15 residues. CDR1 is KGHSH and CDR2 is LQKENI in the germline V gene. The ends lost 3 bases at V and 1 base at J; junction bases unmatched: 4. DNA for the CDR3: TGTGCCAGCTCACCTCGAGACAGGGGCACAGATACGCAGTATTTT. This encodes CASSPRDRGTDTQYF.

J is TRBJ2-1 and V is TRBV11-3; 10 bases match TRBD2. The CDR3 extends over 15 amino acids. V lost 5 bases to trimming and J lost 7 bases; unmatched junction nucleotides: 8. In germline, CDR1 is SGHNT, CDR2 YENEEA. Here the CDR3 reads CASSEGLAVWNEQFF. CDR3 in DNA: TGTGCCAGCAGCGAAGGACTAGCGGTTTGGAATGAGCAGTTCTTC.

This chain uses TRBV2 with TRBJ1-6; D gene uncertain. The CDR3 sequence is 14 residues long. V was trimmed by 2 bases and J by 13 bases, leaving 15 bases between them. Germline CDR1 and CDR2: SNHLY and FYNNEI. The CDR3 DNA follows: TGTGCCAGCAGTGAACTCAGGTCAGGATCCCCCCTCCACTTT. As protein: CASSELRSGSPLHF.